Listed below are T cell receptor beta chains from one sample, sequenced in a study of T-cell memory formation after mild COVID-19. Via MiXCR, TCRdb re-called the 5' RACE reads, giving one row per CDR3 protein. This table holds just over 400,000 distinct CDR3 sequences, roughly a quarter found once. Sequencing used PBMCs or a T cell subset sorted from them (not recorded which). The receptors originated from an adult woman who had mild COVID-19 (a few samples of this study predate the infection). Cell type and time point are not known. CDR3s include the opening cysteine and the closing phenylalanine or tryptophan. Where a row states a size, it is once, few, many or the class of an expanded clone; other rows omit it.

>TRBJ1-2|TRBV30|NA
CAWSRSLNYGYTF
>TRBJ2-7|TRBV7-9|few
CASSLRGRAYEQYF
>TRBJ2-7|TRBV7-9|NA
CASSLGGHSYEQYF
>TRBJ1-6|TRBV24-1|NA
CATSDLVALRQPAYNSPLHF
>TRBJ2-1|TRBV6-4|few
CASSDFGPGGEQFF
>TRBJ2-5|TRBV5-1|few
CASSLDVGKETQYF
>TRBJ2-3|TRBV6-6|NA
CASSPPGGGDTQYF
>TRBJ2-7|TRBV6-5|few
CASSTLINYEQYF
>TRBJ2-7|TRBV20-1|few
CSARDGTGGSHEQYF
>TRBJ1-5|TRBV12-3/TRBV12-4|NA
CASSYGAISNQPQHF
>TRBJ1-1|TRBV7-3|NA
CASSSTGSRSNTEAFF
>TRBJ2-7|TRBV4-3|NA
CASSPYRGSYEQYF